Listed below are T cell receptor beta chains from one sample, sequenced in a study of cytomegalovirus exposure and HLA in healthy donors. Profiled with immunoSEQ multiplex PCR; TCRdb holds only in-frame clones, not every one. The sample includes about 300,000 clones, 88% of them seen just once. Sequenced input: PBMCs. These receptors came from a young woman in good health and CMV-seronegative. Each CDR3 is given with its conserved first and last residue. Each record gives: clone size, D gene, V gene, J gene, CDR3 protein, CDR3 DNA. A D gene is named only where the DNA matches it firmly. Part of the rows lack a size; the others show once, few, many or a class for expanded clones.

>-|TRBD1|TRBV5-6|TRBJ1-5
CASSLGTGSNQPQHF
TGTGCCAGCAGCTTGGGGACAGGGAGCAATCAGCCCCAGCATTTT
>-|-|TRBV11-1|TRBJ1-5
CASSLDRNQPQHF
TGTGCCAGCAGCTTAGACAGAAATCAGCCCCAGCATTTT
>-|-|TRBV28|TRBJ2-1
CASSRDSGISYNEQFF
TGTGCCAGCAGTAGGGACTCGGGGATCTCCTACAATGAGCAGTTCTTC
>-|-|TRBV28|TRBJ1-6
CASSPGYNSPLHF
TGTGCCAGCAGTCCAGGGTATAATTCACCCCTCCACTTT
>-|-|TRBV27|TRBJ1-1
CASSTTGGPNTEAFF
TGTGCCAGCAGTACAACGGGGGGTCCGAACACTGAAGCTTTCTTT
>few|-|TRBV11-2|TRBJ2-7
CASSLSRYEQYF
TGTGCCAGCAGCTTGTCCCGCTACGAGCAGTACTTC
>few|TRBD1|TRBV7-3|TRBJ1-2
CASSLAGGPNYGYTF
TGTGCCAGCAGCTTAGCAGGGGGACCTAACTATGGCTACACCTTC
>-|TRBD1|TRBV4-3|TRBJ1-2
CASSQGPGQGEGYTF
TGCGCCAGCAGCCAAGGTCCGGGACAGGGGGAGGGCTACACCTTC
>-|TRBD2|TRBV6-1|TRBJ2-1
CASSEDPRENHEQFF
TGTGCCAGCAGTGAAGATCCGCGGGAGAACCATGAGCAGTTCTTC
>-|TRBD2|TRBV7-3|TRBJ2-7
CASSPGGGTTYEQYF
TGTGCCAGCAGCCCCGGCGGGGGTACAACCTACGAGCAGTACTTC
>-|TRBD1|TRBV27|TRBJ1-2
CASAPGQGARGYTF
TGTGCCAGCGCCCCGGGACAGGGGGCGCGAGGCTACACCTTC
>-|TRBD1|TRBV7-9|TRBJ1-1
CASSLAGRGTNTEAFF
TGTGCCAGCAGCTTAGCGGGCAGGGGGACGAACACTGAAGCTTTCTTT
>-|TRBD2|TRBV10-1|TRBJ2-3
CASSEVILAGGPEDTQYF
TGCGCCAGCAGTGAGGTTATCCTAGCGGGAGGGCCGGAGGATACGCAGTATTTT
>-|-|TRBV28|TRBJ2-3
CASSLYSVSDTQYF
TGTGCCAGCAGTTTATATTCGGTCTCAGATACGCAGTATTTT
>-|-|TRBV6-6|TRBJ2-5
CASSYGQFQETQYF
TGTGCCAGCAGTTACGGACAGTTTCAAGAGACCCAGTACTTC
>-|TRBD2|TRBV9|TRBJ2-3
CASSAPKRGREGRTDTQYF
TGTGCCAGCAGCGCCCCCAAGCGGGGGCGGGAGGGCCGCACAGATACGCAGTATTTT
>once|-|TRBV4-1|TRBJ2-3
CASSQVGSTDTQYF
TGCGCCAGCAGCCAAGTCGGGAGCACAGATACGCAGTATTTT
>-|TRBD1|TRBV7-8|TRBJ1-2
CASSVARDRTYGYTF
TGTGCCAGCAGCGTTGCACGGGACAGGACCTATGGCTACACCTTC
>few|TRBD2|TRBV28|TRBJ2-3
CASRSILAGGPLDTQYF
TGTGCCAGCAGGTCTATACTAGCGGGAGGGCCTCTAGATACGCAGTATTTT
>-|TRBD2|TRBV19|TRBJ2-1
CASSIGLAGLNEQFF
TGTGCCAGTAGTATAGGGCTAGCGGGATTGAATGAGCAGTTCTTC
>-|-|TRBV5-1|TRBJ2-3
CASSLGYDTQYF
TGCGCCAGCAGCTTGGGTTATGATACGCAGTATTTT
>-|TRBD1|TRBV5-1|TRBJ1-2
CASRGLDYGYTF
TGCGCCAGTAGGGGGCTCGACTATGGCTACACCTTC